The subject of this entry is one TCR beta chain. This specimen comes from a study of blood T cell repertoires in COVID-19. This CDR3 is built from 16 residues. Losses at the gene ends were 5 bases for V and 7 bases for J; bases not matched to a gene: 11. Germline CDR1 and CDR2: PRHDT and FYEKMQ (reference sequence). The protocol was immunoSEQ multiplex PCR, while the TCRdb copy is restricted to in-frame clones and leaves out a portion. The sample records about 140,000 clones, around 81% being singletons. What was sequenced was peripheral blood. The chain recombines TRBV13 with TRBJ2-1; 10 bases fit TRBD1. This clonotype originated in a woman aged 55-70 years with acute or convalescent COVID-19. Here the CDR3 DNA reads TGTGCCAGCAGCCCTACCGCGGGACAGGGGAGGAATGAGCAGTTCTTC. This translates into CASSPTAGQGRNEQFF.